Following are 8 T cell receptor beta chains from one sample sequenced in a study of cytomegalovirus exposure and HLA in healthy donors. The PCR was carried out with 60 Vbeta primers and 13 Jbeta primers. Method: immunoSEQ multiplex PCR; TCRdb's copy keeps in-frame clones and lacks some. The sample holds about 150,000 clones, about 84% seen once. Input material: PBMCs. Every receptor here comes from a man in his forties or fifties in good health and CMV-seropositive.

V is TRBV11-2 and J is TRBJ1-6, with 7 bases matching TRBD1. V trimming: 4 bases; J trimming: 9 bases; junction bases outside the gene matches: 9. CDR1 and CDR2 (germline): SGHAT, FQNNGV. The CDR3 consists of 15 residues. This chain's CDR3 is CASSSAGGLGSPLHF. The CDR3 DNA reads as TGTGCCAGCAGCTCCGCAGGGGGGCTTGGTTCACCCCTCCACTTT.

This clone is a singleton in its sample. The chain carries TRBV2 and TRBJ1-4; 7 positions match TRBD1. The CDR3 sequence is 13 residues long. CDR1 SNHLY and CDR2 FYNNEI come from the germline V gene. Trimming removed 6 bases from V and 5 bases from J; junction bases left unmatched: 3. The CDR3 sequence: CASRGRGNEKLFF. CDR3 sequence (DNA): TGTGCCAGCAGGGGCAGGGGGAATGAAAAACTGTTTTTT.

The genes are TRBV7-9 and TRBJ1-2; D is uncertain. The CDR3 contains 13 residues. V dropped 2 bases and J dropped 0 bases, with 4 bases sitting between them. Per germline, CDR1 SEHNR and CDR2 FQNEAQ (reference sequence). CDR3 sequence reads: CASSLLTNYGYTF. The CDR3 DNA reads TGTGCCAGCAGCTTACTTACTAACTATGGCTACACCTTC.

This clone is a singleton in its sample. The V gene is TRBV30, the J gene TRBJ2-1, with 11 nucleotides matching TRBD2. J lost 6 bases, V lost 0 bases, and 1 base had no gene match. Germline V lookup: CDR1 GTSNPN, CDR2 SVGIG (reference sequence). The CDR3 extends over 14 amino acids. The CDR3, as DNA: TGTGCCTGGAGTGTGACTAGCGGGGTCAATGAGCAGTTCTTC. This sequence encodes CAWSVTSGVNEQFF. The full variable domain, with the rest looked up from reference TRBV30 and TRBJ2-1, is SQTIHQWPATLVQPVGSPLSLECTVEGTSNPNLYWYRQAAGRGLQLLFYSVGIGQISSEVPQNLSASRPQDRQFILSSKKLLLSDSGFYLCAWSVTSGVNEQFFGPGTRLTVL.

This clone was seen more than once but under ten times. The rearrangement uses TRBV28 and TRBJ2-7; TRBD2 matches at 8 bases. V shed 5 bases, J shed 4 bases, and the junction held 4 bases outside the gene matches. CDR3 length: 13 amino acids. Germline V lookup: CDR1 MDHEN, CDR2 SYDVKM. CDR3 coding DNA: TGTGCCAGCAGTGATGGCGGGAGGTACGAGCAGTACTTC. This translates into CASSDGGRYEQYF.

On this clone: At one boundary the junction diverges from the germline segment, which might be a read error. The CDR3 sequence is CASSEFPADRRRVW. Here the CDR3 DNA reads TGTGCCAGCAGTGAATTTCCGGCGGACAGGCGCCGTGTTTGG. The V gene is TRBV6-1, the J gene TRBJ2-7, with TRBD1 matching 7 bases. The CDR3 spans 14 residues. From germline, CDR1 is MNHNS and CDR2 SASEGT.

The chain has TRBV11-2 and TRBJ2-5, with 11 bases that match TRBD2. J gave up 5 bases and V 2 bases, and 4 bases lay outside the gene matches. The CDR3 has 15 residues. From germline, CDR1 is SGHAT and CDR2 FQNNGV. CDR3 bases: TGTGCCAGCAGCTTAACTAGCGGGGGCGGGGAGACCCAGTACTTC. Encoded protein: CASSLTSGGGETQYF.

CDR3: CASSHYGTENQPQHF. DNA of the CDR3: TGCGCCAGCAGTCATTACGGGACAGAGAATCAGCCCCAGCATTTT. The gene calls are TRBV23-1 and TRBJ1-5; TRBD1 matches 7 bases. TRBV23-1 is treated as an ORF (open reading frame) with a function not yet certain. V lost 3 bases to trimming and J lost 4 bases; unmatched junction nucleotides: 6. CDR3 size: 15 residues.